Presented here are 28 T cell receptor beta chains from one specimen sequenced in a study of T-cell reconstitution after alpha-beta-depleted transplantation in children (TCRdb year 2016). Library prep was done by PCR. For sequencing, an Illumina HiSeq 2500 was employed. TCR libraries were prepared with molecular barcoding, using unique molecular identifiers to normalize TCRbeta repertoire quantification. TCRdb handled the public reads itself, with Q25 trimming in fastp and clone calling in MiXCR, and kept productive beta chains. A single entry per CDR3 protein holds the most common genes and DNA from its merged rows. This sample is represented by roughly 590,000 distinct CDR3 sequences; over 15% of them were singletons. The ten largest clonotypes hold approximately 1.1% of the sample. Sequenced material: PBMCs from the stem cell graft donor, taken from the stem cell graft. The receptor source for this set is a human donor who donated a stem cell graft to a child with acute myeloid leukemia.

This clonotype was found many times. The chain uses TRBV20-1 and TRBJ2-7, with D tentatively TRBD1 or TRBD2 (6 bases each). Germline V gene lookup returns CDR1 DFQATT and CDR2 SNEGSKA (reference sequence). V was trimmed by 6 bases and J by 0 bases, leaving 18 bases between them. The CDR3 runs 15 residues. This chain's CDR3 is CSAYPGGGPSYEQYF. DNA of the CDR3: TGCAGTGCATACCCCGGAGGGGGGCCCTCCTACGAGCAGTACTTC.

The chain employs TRBV6-2 or TRBV6-3 and TRBJ2-5; 7 bases agree with TRBD2. CDR1 and CDR2 (germline): MNHEY, SVGEGT. This CDR3 region has 20 residues. V shed 2 bases, J shed 5 bases, and the junction held 23 bases outside the gene matches. In DNA form, the CDR3 reads TGTGCCAGCAGTTACCCGAGATTAAAAACGGAAGCGGGGATGGTCGAGACCCAGTACTTC. It translates to CASSYPRLKTEAGMVETQYF.

This clonotype was counted at least ten times. The V gene is TRBV20-1, the J gene TRBJ1-5; the D gene is possibly TRBD1 (6 bases). The CDR3 loop spans 13 amino acids. V gave up 2 bases and J gave up 7 bases, with 12 bases separating them. CDR1 and CDR2 from the germline V gene are DFQATT and SNEGSKA (reference sequence). DNA of the CDR3: TGCAGTGCTAGAAGGCGGGGGGGCCAGCCCCAGCATTTT. Its protein product is CSARRRGGQPQHF.

For this clonotype: It may be a read error: a sequence one base away is much more abundant. The chain has TRBV20-1 and TRBJ1-2; D may be TRBD1 (5 bases). Trimming removed 2 bases at V and 8 bases at J, with 18 bases between. The CDR3 consists of 14 residues. The germline CDR1 and CDR2 sequences are DFQATT and SNEGSKA (reference sequence). The CDR3 DNA reads TGCAGTGCTAGAAGCGGGTCAGGGTACCGAGGCTACACCTTC. Translating it yields CSARSGSGYRGYTF.

This clonotype was recorded a few times. The chain combines TRBV10-3 with TRBJ2-7; no reliable D call. The germline V gene has CDR1 ENHRY and CDR2 SYGVKD. The CDR3 contains 13 residues. Trimming took 3 bases from V and 3 from J, leaving 9 bases between them. This CDR3 reads CAISDEGGYEQYV. CDR3 DNA: TGTGCCATCAGTGACGAAGGCGGCTACGAGCAGTACGTC.

The chain employs TRBV4-3 and TRBJ1-1, with 10 nucleotides matching TRBD1. This CDR3 is built from 16 residues. Germline V gene data show CDR1 as LGHNA and CDR2 as YSLEER. With 0 bases clipped from V and 4 bases from J, the junction kept 5 bases outside the gene matches. The DNA for the CDR3 is TGCGCCAGCAGCCAAGATATCAGGACAGGGGGCACTGAAGCTTTCTTT. Amino acid sequence: CASSQDIRTGGTEAFF.

The J gene is TRBJ2-7, the V gene TRBV20-1, with D possibly being TRBD1 or TRBD2 (5 bases each). The CDR3 runs 13 residues. Trimming left V 6 bases short and J 2 bases short, with 14 bases between. Germline V gene data show CDR1 as DFQATT and CDR2 as SNEGSKA (reference sequence). CDR3 in amino acids: CSAGAGSPYEQYV. The CDR3 nucleotides are TGCAGTGCAGGGGCAGGGAGTCCCTACGAGCAGTACGTC.

This clonotype was detected many times. The chain uses TRBV20-1 and TRBJ1-5; TRBD1 matches at 8 bases. The length of the CDR3 is 14 residues. Germline V CDR1 and CDR2: DFQATT, SNEGSKA (reference sequence). Unmatched junction bases numbered 5, after V lost 3 bases and J lost 4 bases. This chain's CDR3 is CSARQGAWNQPQHF. As DNA, the CDR3 is TGCAGTGCTAGGCAGGGGGCGTGGAATCAGCCCCAGCATTTT.

This clonotype has just a few counts. The chain uses TRBV12-3 or TRBV12-4 and TRBJ2-4; D remains ambiguous. CDR3 length: 13 amino acids. Trimming left V 5 bases short and J 8 bases short, with 13 bases between. The CDR3, as DNA: TGTGCCAGCAGTGGGCCCGTGGTTGACATTCAGTACTTC. Its translation: CASSGPVVDIQYF.

This clonotype came up a few times. V gene TRBV6-1 combines with J gene TRBJ1-6, with 10 bases fitting TRBD1. Looked up from germline, CDR1 is MNHNS and CDR2 is SASEGT. V lost 6 bases, J lost 10 bases, and 6 bases stayed unmatched. There are 14 residues in the CDR3. CDR3 in DNA: TGTGCCAGCAGGGCCGGGACAGGGGTGTCACCCCTCCACTTT. Translated: CASRAGTGVSPLHF.

As regards this clonotype: A single base separates this from a much larger clone, so it may be a read error. The chain combines TRBV4-3 with TRBJ1-1; D not certain. The CDR3 runs to 11 residues. V shed 6 bases and J shed 7 bases, with 9 bases lying between them. CDR1 and CDR2 from the germline V gene are LGHNA and YSLEER. Here the CDR3 reads CASRTTDEAFF. The CDR3 nucleotides read TGCGCCAGCAGGACCACAGATGAAGCTTTCTTT.

The rearrangement links TRBV12-3 or TRBV12-4 to TRBJ1-1; the D gene is possibly TRBD1 (6 bases). With 4 bases removed from V and 2 bases from J, the gap between germline ends came to 32 bases. There are 21 residues in the CDR3. CDR3 region: CASSSPNHFEGGIGRNTEAFF. The CDR3 DNA follows: TGTGCCAGCAGTTCGCCCAACCACTTTGAGGGGGGAATCGGGAGAAACACTGAAGCTTTCTTT.

The rearrangement uses TRBV18 and TRBJ2-3; 11 nucleotides align to TRBD1. Losses at the gene ends were 6 bases for V and 2 bases for J; bases not matched to a gene: 19. The length of the CDR3 is 20 residues. The germline gives CDR1 KGHSH, CDR2 LQKENI. CDR3 nucleotides: TGTGCCAGCTCTCGACTAAGGGGGACAGGGGGTCAATTCCACACAGATACGCAGTATTTT. It encodes CASSRLRGTGGQFHTDTQYF.

This clonotype was recorded at least ten times. The CDR3 region has the DNA TGTGCCAGCAGCTTGTTGAGGGGAGAGACCTACGAGCAGTACTTC. This encodes CASSLLRGETYEQYF. The V and J genes are TRBV7-2 and TRBJ2-7, with D perhaps assigned TRBD1 or TRBD2 (5 bases each). The CDR3 extends over 15 amino acids. The ends were cut back, 3 bases at V and 2 bases at J, with 14 bases in the middle. Germline lookup yields CDR1 SGHTA and CDR2 FQGNSA.

This clonotype has only a few counts. The CDR3 nucleotides are TGTGCCAGCAGCTTAATGGGGAACGGAGAGACCCAGTACTTC. It translates to CASSLMGNGETQYF. The chain is built from TRBV7-3 and TRBJ2-5; unclear D gene. V lost 1 base, J lost 4 bases, and 10 bases lay in between. This CDR3 comprises 14 residues. CDR1 SGHTA and CDR2 FQGTGA come from the germline V gene.

This clonotype was recorded at least ten times. The rearrangement uses TRBV20-1 and TRBJ1-5; weak D call: TRBD1 (5 bases). The CDR3 consists of 15 residues. The V and J ends lost 2 bases and 6 bases respectively, with 17 bases between them. Germline V gene sequence: CDR1 DFQATT, CDR2 SNEGSKA (reference sequence). The DNA for the CDR3 is TGCAGTGCTAGACGGGGCGGATCCATACCTCAGCCCCAGCATTTT. Its translation is CSARRGGSIPQPQHF.

The chain carries TRBV6-5 and TRBJ1-1; a possible D gene is TRBD1 (5 bases). CDR1 is MNHEY and CDR2 is SVGAGI in the germline V gene. Trimming removed 0 bases at V and 6 bases at J, with 8 bases between. CDR3 size: 13 residues. The CDR3 region has the DNA TGTGCCAGCAGTTACTCGGGGACTTCTGAAGCTTTCTTT. Encoded protein: CASSYSGTSEAFF.

This clonotype was seen a few times. The chain joins TRBV5-1 to TRBJ1-3, with a weak D call TRBD1 (6 bases). Trimming pared 5 bases from V and 0 bases from J, leaving 18 bases between. The CDR3 length is 17 residues. Germline CDR1 reads SGHRS; CDR2 reads YFSETQ. The CDR3 spells CASSYVGAVDSGNTIYF. The CDR3 DNA follows: TGCGCCAGCAGTTACGTGGGGGCCGTAGACTCTGGAAACACCATATATTTT.

The gene calls are TRBV24-1 and TRBJ1-2; 7 nucleotides line up with TRBD1. There are 16 residues in the CDR3. The J segment lost 4 bases and the V segment lost 3 bases, leaving 10 bases of the junction unmatched. Germline CDR1 KGHDR, CDR2 SFDVKD. CDR3 sequence: CATSDPRTGGLYGYTF. The DNA of the CDR3 is TGTGCCACCAGTGATCCAAGGACAGGCGGCCTCTATGGCTACACCTTC.

The chain couples TRBV29-1 to TRBJ1-5; maybe TRBD1 (6 bases). Germline values: CDR1 SQVTM, CDR2 ANQGSEA. V lost 7 bases and J 3 bases, leaving 13 bases between the germline ends. This CDR3 spans 13 amino acids. The CDR3 protein is CSASYRDNQPQHF. The CDR3 nucleotides are TGCAGCGCATCCTACAGGGACAATCAGCCCCAGCATTTT. The full variable domain, in which reference TRBV29-1 and TRBJ1-5 provide the parts outside the CDR3, is SAVISQKPSRDICQRGTSLTIQCQVDSQVTMMFWYRQQPGQSLTLIATANQGSEATYESGFVIDKFPISRPNLTFSTLTVSNMSPEDSSIYLCSASYRDNQPQHFGDGTRLSIL.

In this sample, this clonotype turned up a few times. The rearrangement uses TRBV7-9 and TRBJ1-1, with TRBD1 matching 7 bases. This CDR3 comprises 13 residues. Losses at the gene ends were 4 bases for V and 7 bases for J; bases not matched to a gene: 6. CDR1 is SEHNR and CDR2 is FQNEAQ in the germline V gene (reference sequence). CDR3: CASSSGQEGEAFF. CDR3 in DNA: TGTGCCAGCAGCTCCGGACAGGAGGGTGAAGCTTTCTTT.

This clonotype was recorded a few times. This sequence joins TRBV5-1 and TRBJ2-4; D gene unclear. This CDR3 has 11 residues. From germline, CDR1 is SGHRS and CDR2 YFSETQ. V was trimmed by 6 bases and J by 6 bases, leaving 7 bases between them. This CDR3 is CASTSGNIQYF. The DNA for the CDR3 is TGCGCCAGCACCTCGGGAAACATTCAGTACTTC.

The chain carries TRBV6-1 and TRBJ1-2; tentatively, D is TRBD1 (5 bases). Germline V gene lookup returns CDR1 MNHNS and CDR2 SASEGT. V was pared by 6 bases and J by 2 bases, with 19 bases between. This CDR3 spans 16 amino acids. Written as DNA, the CDR3 is TGTGCCAGCAGCGGGGACGGAGACTCCTCGAACTATGGCTACACCTTC. Its translation: CASSGDGDSSNYGYTF.

This clonotype was recorded many times. This chain uses TRBV6-1 with TRBJ1-1; 8 bases align to TRBD1. The CDR3 runs 15 residues. The trim removed 5 bases at V and 1 base at J, leaving 6 bases unmatched. Germline CDR1 reads MNHNS; CDR2 reads SASEGT. The CDR3 protein is CASSKIDRGNTEAFF. The CDR3 DNA reads TGTGCCAGCAGTAAAATCGACAGGGGGAACACTGAAGCTTTCTTT.

The V and J genes are TRBV28 and TRBJ2-1; D is undetermined. CDR3 length equals 15 residues. Germline V lookup: CDR1 MDHEN, CDR2 SYDVKM. The V end was cut by 2 bases, the J end by 0 bases, with 8 bases between. The CDR3 reads CASSLGSASYNEQFF. CDR3 coding DNA: TGTGCCAGCAGTTTAGGCAGCGCCTCCTACAATGAGCAGTTCTTC.

The chain carries TRBV12-3 or TRBV12-4 and TRBJ1-6, with 9 bases identical to TRBD1. The trim removed 4 bases at V and 9 bases at J, leaving 7 bases unmatched. CDR3 size: 15 residues. The CDR3 reads CASSYGGTGFSPLHF. The CDR3 coding sequence is TGTGCCAGCAGTTATGGGGGGACAGGGTTTTCACCCCTCCACTTT.

This clonotype has just a few counts. The chain has TRBV6-1 and TRBJ1-5; D might be TRBD1 (5 bases). The CDR3 length is 14 residues. Germline V lookup: CDR1 MNHNS, CDR2 SASEGT. V shed 7 bases and J shed 0 bases, with 10 bases lying between them. In nucleotides, the CDR3 is TGTGCCAGCATGGGGCCCGTTAGCAATCAGCCCCAGCATTTT. The encoded protein is CASMGPVSNQPQHF.

The table lists this clonotype with a few counts. The chain uses TRBV20-1 and TRBJ2-5, with TRBD1 as a possible D gene (5 bases). The V and J ends lost 5 bases and 7 bases respectively, with 23 bases between them. Germline lookup yields CDR1 DFQATT and CDR2 SNEGSKA (reference sequence). The CDR3 length is 15 residues. CDR3 bases: TGCAGTGCTTTTTCCATGTTTACCGGTCAGGGGACCCAGTACTTC. This sequence encodes CSAFSMFTGQGTQYF.